This entry lists 30 T cell receptor beta chains sequenced from one sample in a study of beta chain features in type 1 diabetes. For these receptors, no antigen is known. The entirety of the isolated RNA underwent reverse transcription, so expressed TCRB transcripts were sequenced. Repertoires were generated with immunoSEQ multiplex PCR, while TCRdb's copy carries only in-frame clones and drops some. This table has over 25,000 clones, 45% to 65% appearing once. Points from the study as a whole: Researchers report that Type 1 diabetes patients had moderately but significantly shorter TCRB CDR3s across all four CD4+ subsets.

Sequences were obtained from Tregs from blood. The receptors derive from a woman under 30 with type 1 diabetes.

The rearrangement joins TRBV7-9 to TRBJ2-1; TRBD2 aligns across 8 bases. V shed 2 bases and J 5 bases; nucleotides not matched to a gene: 8. From germline, CDR1 is SEHNR and CDR2 FQNEAQ (reference sequence). The CDR3 runs 16 residues. The chain's CDR3 is CASSLPWREANNEQFF. In DNA form, the CDR3 reads TGTGCCAGCAGCTTACCGTGGCGGGAGGCGAACAATGAGCAGTTCTTC.

The CDR3: CASSLSSGRAREQFF. CDR3 DNA: TGCGCCAGCAGCTTGTCTAGCGGGAGGGCCCGGGAGCAGTTCTTC. V is TRBV5-1 and J is TRBJ2-1; 12 bases align to TRBD2. With 1 base clipped from V and 10 bases from J, the junction kept 6 bases outside the gene matches. The germline CDR1 and CDR2 sequences are SGHRS and YFSETQ. This CDR3 has 15 amino acids.

Concerning this clone: Distinct nucleotide sequences in the sample also encode this CDR3. The chain couples TRBV7-9 to TRBJ2-2; 8 positions agree with TRBD1. This CDR3 is built from 15 residues. The J segment lost 7 bases and the V segment lost 6 bases, leaving 10 bases of the junction unmatched. Per the germline V gene, CDR1 is SEHNR and CDR2 is FQNEAQ (reference sequence). This CDR3 is CASSRTTGVGGELFF. The CDR3 DNA sequence: TGTGCCAGCAGTCGGACGACAGGGGTTGGCGGGGAGCTGTTTTTT.

The chain has TRBV6-1 and TRBJ1-2, with D possibly TRBD1 on 6 matching bases. There are 13 residues in the CDR3. Germline CDR1 and CDR2: MNHNS and SASEGT. V shed 7 bases and J shed 7 bases, with 16 bases lying between them. Written as DNA, the CDR3 is TGTGCCAGCAAAGGGCAGGGGAAGTCTGGCTACACCTTC. Its protein product is CASKGQGKSGYTF.

The chain uses TRBV5-1 and TRBJ1-6; no firm D call. Germline values: CDR1 SGHRS, CDR2 YFSETQ. CDR3 length equals 11 residues. Trimming removed 7 bases from V and 7 bases from J, with 6 bases in between. In DNA, the CDR3 is TGCGCCAGCGGCCCCAATTCACCCCTCCACTTT. Translating it yields CASGPNSPLHF.

The chain joins TRBV5-1 to TRBJ2-3; 11 bases are shared with TRBD2. CDR3 length: 17 amino acids. The germline CDR1 and CDR2 sequences are SGHRS and YFSETQ. After removal of 4 bases from V and 2 bases from J, the junction contained 9 bases not matched to a gene. The CDR3, as DNA: TGCGCCAGCAGCATACTAGCGGGAGTGTCCCCCACAGATACGCAGTATTTT. It codes for CASSILAGVSPTDTQYF. Full variable domain (missing parts from reference TRBV5-1 and TRBJ2-3): KAGVTQTPRYLIKTRGQQVTLSCSPISGHRSVSWYQQTPGQGLQFLFEYFSETQRNKGNFPGRFSGRQFSNSRSEMNVSTLELGDSALYLCASSILAGVSPTDTQYFGPGTRLTVL.

This sequence joins TRBV29-1 and TRBJ2-3; TRBD2 agrees at 14 bases. CDR1 is SQVTM, CDR2 ANQGSEA, per germline. The CDR3 contains 15 residues. After removal of 6 bases from V and 5 bases from J, the junction contained 7 bases not matched to a gene. CDR3 region: CSVRGLAGEGDTQYF. The CDR3 region has the DNA TGCAGCGTCCGGGGACTAGCGGGAGAGGGAGATACGCAGTATTTT.

Points on this clone: The same CDR3 is also encoded by other DNA sequences in this sample. The chain carries TRBV9 and TRBJ1-1, with D perhaps TRBD1 (5 bases). V lost 0 bases and J lost 5, with 11 bases in between. Germline loops: CDR1 SGDLS, CDR2 YYNGEE. CDR3 length equals 14 residues. The CDR3 bases are TGTGCCAGCAGCGTAGGCGGGGAGGGGACTGAAGCTTTCTTT. Protein product: CASSVGGEGTEAFF.

This chain uses TRBV19 with TRBJ2-1; D is possibly TRBD2 (5 bases). The CDR3 contains 13 residues. Trimming stripped 6 bases from V and 8 bases from J, with 14 bases between. CDR1 LNHDA and CDR2 SQIVND come from the germline V gene (reference sequence). For the CDR3, the DNA is TGTGCCAGTAGCGAGGTGGGGAGAGATGAGCAGTTCTTC. It specifies CASSEVGRDEQFF.

The rearrangement joins TRBV5-6 to TRBJ1-4; TRBD1 matches 9 bases. This CDR3 is built from 15 residues. Unmatched junction bases numbered 6, after V lost 3 bases and J lost 6 bases. Germline lookup yields CDR1 SGHDT and CDR2 YYEEEE. Written as DNA, the CDR3 is TGTGCCAGCAGCTCTGGGACAGGGATCGATGAAAAACTGTTTTTT. Its translation is CASSSGTGIDEKLFF.

This rearrangement joins TRBV30 to TRBJ2-5, with 7 bases fitting TRBD1. Germline CDR1 GTSNPN, CDR2 SVGIG (reference sequence). The junction had 6 bases not matched to a gene; V was cut back by 0 bases and J by 5 bases. The CDR3 extends over 14 amino acids. For the CDR3, the DNA is TGTGCCTGGAGTGTACCCGACAGGGTCGAGACCCAGTACTTC. It is translated as CAWSVPDRVETQYF.

This clone was counted only a few times. The V call is TRBV7-8, the J call TRBJ2-7; TRBD1 matches 7 bases. Germline V gives CDR1 SGHVS, CDR2 FQNEAQ. This CDR3 contains 15 residues. V dropped 5 bases and J dropped 0; count of bases not matched to a gene: 7. The CDR3 loop reads CASSPRDSLSYEQYF. CDR3 DNA: TGTGCCAGCAGCCCCCGGGACAGCCTCTCCTACGAGCAGTACTTC.

The rearrangement links TRBV19 to TRBJ2-5; D may be TRBD2 (5 bases). CDR1 is LNHDA, CDR2 SQIVND, per germline (reference sequence). CDR3 length: 14 amino acids. V gave up 6 bases and J gave up 7 bases, with 18 bases separating them. The CDR3 DNA reads as TGTGCCAGTAGCAAGAGAGGGTCGGAGAGGACCCAGTACTTC. Its translation: CASSKRGSERTQYF.

This clone rates as medium-sized. This sequence joins TRBV2 and TRBJ2-1; 8 nucleotides line up with TRBD1. Germline values: CDR1 SNHLY, CDR2 FYNNEI. The CDR3 loop spans 15 amino acids. The V gene end was trimmed by 5 bases and the J gene end by 8 bases; junction bases not matched to a gene: 11. The CDR3 DNA is TGTGCCAGCAGTCCGGACAGGGTCCTTTTCTATGAGCAGTTCTTC. It yields the protein CASSPDRVLFYEQFF.

V is TRBV29-1 and J is TRBJ2-5; unclear D gene. V was trimmed by 7 bases and J by 11 bases, leaving 20 bases between them. The length of the CDR3 is 12 residues. Germline CDR1 is SQVTM and CDR2 is ANQGSEA. The CDR3 sequence is CSGSPTTGEQYF. CDR3 DNA sequence: TGCAGCGGTTCACCCACCACGGGTGAGCAGTACTTC.

The chain is built from TRBV7-9 and TRBJ2-3; 8 bases map to TRBD1. CDR1 is SEHNR, CDR2 FQNEAQ, per germline (reference sequence). CDR3 length: 16 amino acids. V lost 5 bases, J lost 0 bases, and 7 bases stayed unmatched. The CDR3 DNA reads TGTGCCAGCAGCCTCGACAGGGGTGGGAGCACAGATACGCAGTATTTT. This translates into CASSLDRGGSTDTQYF.

The rearrangement uses TRBV30 and TRBJ2-7; the D gene is possibly TRBD1 (7 bases). Germline CDR1 reads GTSNPN; CDR2 reads SVGIG (reference sequence). The germline V and J ends were trimmed by 2 bases and 4 bases, with 18 bases remaining between them. There are 15 residues in the CDR3. The CDR3 region has the DNA TGTGCCTGGAGTCCCGGCGGGGCAGGGGGGTACGAGCAGTACTTC. This sequence encodes CAWSPGGAGGYEQYF.

The chain has TRBV5-1 and TRBJ1-3; D might be TRBD1 (5 bases). The CDR3 sequence is 16 residues long. V dropped 5 bases and J dropped 7 bases, with 22 bases sitting between them. The germline CDR1 and CDR2 sequences are SGHRS and YFSETQ. In DNA, the CDR3 is TGCGCCAGCAGAGAGTTCGACAGCCCTTTAGGGAACACCATATATTTT. Its translation is CASREFDSPLGNTIYF. The entire variable domain, with the rest obtained from reference TRBV5-1 and TRBJ1-3, is as follows: KAGVTQTPRYLIKTRGQQVTLSCSPISGHRSVSWYQQTPGQGLQFLFEYFSETQRNKGNFPGRFSGRQFSNSRSEMNVSTLELGDSALYLCASREFDSPLGNTIYFGEGSWLTVV.

The CDR3 reads CASNWLAEVEQYV. CDR3 DNA: TGTGCCAGCAATTGGCTAGCGGAAGTCGAGCAGTACGTC. This chain uses TRBV21-1 with TRBJ2-7; the table's D call, TRBD2, was not checked against the DNA. TRBV21-1 is recorded as a pseudogene. This CDR3 region has 13 residues.

A single count supports this clone. The chain uses TRBV19 and TRBJ1-3, with 7 bases lining up with TRBD1. Germline loops: CDR1 LNHDA, CDR2 SQIVND (reference sequence). Germline trimming cut 7 bases from V and 0 bases from J; bases unmatched to any gene: 6. The CDR3 spans 15 residues. The DNA of the CDR3 is TGTGCCAGTAACGAACAGGGGCGCTCTGGAAACACCATATATTTT. Protein sequence: CASNEQGRSGNTIYF.

CDR3 nucleotide sequence: TGTGCCAGCAGCTTAGTCGGGATACAGGGGGCCGTGAACACTGAAGCTTTCTTT. This gives the protein CASSLVGIQGAVNTEAFF. This sequence joins TRBV11-2 and TRBJ1-1, with 9 nucleotides matching TRBD1. The V gene's germline CDR1 is SGHAT and CDR2 FQNNGV. Unmatched junction bases numbered 9, after V lost 1 base and J lost 0 bases. CDR3 length: 18 amino acids.

This clone has just a few counts. The chain recombines TRBV2 with TRBJ1-5; D may be TRBD1 (5 bases). This CDR3 is 14 amino acids long. The V gene's germline CDR1 is SNHLY and CDR2 FYNNEI. Trimming removed 6 bases at V and 6 bases at J, with 15 bases between. The CDR3 DNA follows: TGTGCCAGCAGGCTAACCAGGGAAGGTCAGCCCCAGCATTTT. Translating it yields CASRLTREGQPQHF.

This chain uses TRBV5-1 with TRBJ2-3, with 14 nucleotides matching TRBD2. V lost 4 bases and J lost 5; bases outside the gene matches: 12. Looked up from germline, CDR1 is SGHRS and CDR2 is YFSETQ. This CDR3 has 18 amino acids. The CDR3 loop is CASSPGTSGGRLRDTQYF. Here the CDR3 DNA reads TGCGCCAGCAGCCCCGGGACTAGCGGGGGCAGATTAAGAGATACGCAGTATTTT.

The chain uses TRBV28 and TRBJ2-3; maybe TRBD2 (6 bases). The CDR3 runs 15 residues. CDR1 and CDR2 (germline): MDHEN, SYDVKM. V was trimmed by 6 bases and J by 1 base, leaving 14 bases between them. The CDR3 DNA reads as TGTGCCAGCAGGATCGGGACTCAAGGCACAGATACGCAGTATTTT. This codes for CASRIGTQGTDTQYF.

The CDR3 reads CASSDPGGTETQYF. CDR3 DNA sequence: TGTGCCAGTAGTGATCCCGGGGGGACGGAGACCCAGTACTTC. The chain couples TRBV19 to TRBJ2-5; TRBD2 aligns across 7 bases. Germline CDR1 is LNHDA and CDR2 is SQIVND (reference sequence). After removal of 5 bases from V and 5 bases from J, the junction contained 8 bases not matched to a gene. This CDR3 region has 14 residues.

This clone has just one count. This sequence joins TRBV5-1 and TRBJ1-6; D call uncertain. V lost 5 bases and J 8 bases, leaving 11 bases between the germline ends. From germline, CDR1 is SGHRS and CDR2 YFSETQ. The CDR3 loop spans 13 amino acids. CDR3 bases: TGCGCCAGCAGTCCGTCGGAGGATTCACCCCTCCACTTT. Translation: CASSPSEDSPLHF.

The chain recombines TRBV27 with TRBJ2-1; TRBD2 matches 9 bases. V trimming: 3 bases; J trimming: 4 bases; junction bases outside the gene matches: 19. CDR3 length: 20 amino acids. Germline CDR1 MNHEY, CDR2 SMNVEV (reference sequence). The CDR3 is CASSLRASGTHPGVYNEQFF. CDR3 coding DNA: TGTGCCAGCAGTTTGAGGGCTAGCGGGACCCACCCTGGGGTGTACAATGAGCAGTTCTTC.

V and J are TRBV9 and TRBJ2-5; 10 nucleotides match TRBD2. After removal of 0 bases from V and 5 bases from J, the junction contained 10 bases not matched to a gene. CDR1 is SGDLS, CDR2 YYNGEE, per germline. The CDR3 has 17 residues. This CDR3 is CASSVGGAGGPLETQYF. The CDR3 DNA sequence: TGTGCCAGCAGCGTAGGAGGAGCGGGAGGGCCCCTGGAGACCCAGTACTTC.

The chain combines TRBV7-8 with TRBJ1-1; 7 nucleotides agree with TRBD1. The CDR3 runs 14 residues. The germline V gene has CDR1 SGHVS and CDR2 FQNEAQ. V trimming: 6 bases; J trimming: 1 base; junction bases outside the gene matches: 5. The CDR3 reads CASRPRDRNTEAFF. The DNA of the CDR3 is TGTGCCAGCAGGCCCCGGGACAGGAACACTGAAGCTTTCTTT.

The chain couples TRBV11-3 to TRBJ1-1; 8 bases align to TRBD1. CDR3 length equals 15 residues. V gave up 4 bases and J gave up 0 bases; unmatched junction bases: 4. Germline values: CDR1 SGHNT, CDR2 YENEEA. CDR3 nucleotide sequence: TGTGCCAGCAGCTCCGGGACAGGAATGAACACTGAAGCTTTCTTT. Amino acids: CASSSGTGMNTEAFF.